These T cell receptor beta chains were read from a single sample in a study of cytotoxic CD8 clonotypes in ibrutinib-treated CLL. The data were produced by immunoSEQ multiplex PCR, yet TCRdb's version contains in-frame clones alone and is incomplete. This sample has about 130,000 clones; around 80% occur once, and the top ten carry 3.3%. Sequencing was performed on PBMCs, taken after 24 months of ibrutinib treatment. These receptors originate from a human donor with chronic lymphocytic leukemia. CDR3s include the opening cysteine and the closing phenylalanine or tryptophan. Each record gives: V gene, clone size, CDR3 length, D gene, J gene, CDR3 DNA, CDR3 protein. A D gene is named only where the DNA matches it firmly. Rows give clone size only sometimes, using once, few, many, or a class for an expanded clone.

V gene: TRBV7-9
clone size: .
CDR3 length: 14
D gene: .
J gene: TRBJ2-5
CDR3 DNA: TGTGCCAGCAGCTTAACGGGGTGGGGAGAGACCCAGTACTTC
CDR3 protein: CASSLTGWGETQYF

V gene: TRBV28
clone size: .
CDR3 length: 14
D gene: .
J gene: TRBJ2-2
CDR3 DNA: TGTGCCAGCCTTAGGACAGCTAACACCGGGGAGCTGTTTTTT
CDR3 protein: CASLRTANTGELFF

V gene: TRBV15
clone size: .
CDR3 length: 15
D gene: TRBD1
J gene: TRBJ1-2
CDR3 DNA: TGTGCCACCAGCAGAATACAGACAGGGGACTATGGCTACACCTTC
CDR3 protein: CATSRIQTGDYGYTF

V gene: TRBV5-1
clone size: .
CDR3 length: 14
D gene: TRBD1
J gene: TRBJ2-7
CDR3 DNA: TGCGCCAGCAGCTTGGTCGGGACAGGTTACGAGCAGTACTTC
CDR3 protein: CASSLVGTGYEQYF

V gene: TRBV10-3
clone size: .
CDR3 length: 17
D gene: TRBD2
J gene: TRBJ2-3
CDR3 DNA: TGTGCCAACTCGGGAGGGTTCCGGCGGGGGGCAGGAGATACGCAGTATTTT
CDR3 protein: CANSGGFRRGAGDTQYF

V gene: TRBV5-1
clone size: .
CDR3 length: 15
D gene: .
J gene: TRBJ1-1
CDR3 DNA: TGCGCCAGCAGCTTGTCGATAAGCGCGAACACTGAAGCTTTCTTT
CDR3 protein: CASSLSISANTEAFF

V gene: TRBV6-5
clone size: .
CDR3 length: 14
D gene: .
J gene: TRBJ2-7
CDR3 DNA: TGTGCCAGCAGTTACCCAGGGCGGGTCTACGAGCAGTACTTC
CDR3 protein: CASSYPGRVYEQYF

V gene: TRBV19
clone size: few
CDR3 length: 15
D gene: TRBD2
J gene: TRBJ2-7
CDR3 DNA: TGTGCCAGTAGTATAGAAGGCGGGGGAAGCTACGAGCAGTACTTC
CDR3 protein: CASSIEGGGSYEQYF

V gene: TRBV6-5
clone size: .
CDR3 length: 14
D gene: .
J gene: TRBJ2-7
CDR3 DNA: TGTGCCAGCACTACCGGCGGCGGAAACTACGAGCAGTACTTC
CDR3 protein: CASTTGGGNYEQYF

V gene: TRBV5-6
clone size: .
CDR3 length: 14
D gene: .
J gene: TRBJ2-3
CDR3 DNA: TGTGCCAGCAGCTTGGGGCAGAGCACAGATACGCAGTATTTT
CDR3 protein: CASSLGQSTDTQYF

V gene: TRBV15
clone size: .
CDR3 length: 14
D gene: .
J gene: TRBJ1-4
CDR3 DNA: TGTGCCACCAGCCCCTCGGGGAGTGATGAAAAACTGTTTTTT
CDR3 protein: CATSPSGSDEKLFF

V gene: TRBV7-2
clone size: .
CDR3 length: 14
D gene: .
J gene: TRBJ2-7
CDR3 DNA: TGTGCCAGCAGTCTACTAGCAAAGTCCTACGAGCAGTACTTC
CDR3 protein: CASSLLAKSYEQYF

V gene: TRBV11-2
clone size: few
CDR3 length: 13
D gene: .
J gene: TRBJ1-2
CDR3 DNA: TGTGCCAGCAGACCTGGGGGCGGGGTTGGCTACACCTTC
CDR3 protein: CASRPGGGVGYTF

V gene: TRBV7-2
clone size: .
CDR3 length: 13
D gene: .
J gene: TRBJ1-2
CDR3 DNA: TGTGCCAGCAGCCCAGGACCGTTGCAAGACTACACCTTC
CDR3 protein: CASSPGPLQDYTF

V gene: TRBV5-4
clone size: .
CDR3 length: 17
D gene: TRBD2
J gene: TRBJ2-3
CDR3 DNA: TGTGCCAGCACTATGACTAGCGGGGGGCCGCTCACAGATACGCAGTATTTT
CDR3 protein: CASTMTSGGPLTDTQYF

V gene: TRBV7-2
clone size: once
CDR3 length: 16
D gene: TRBD2
J gene: TRBJ2-7
CDR3 DNA: TGTGCCAGCAGCCCGAGGGGACTAGCGGGGGGATACGAGCAGTACTTC
CDR3 protein: CASSPRGLAGGYEQYF

V gene: TRBV30
clone size: .
CDR3 length: 18
D gene: .
J gene: TRBJ1-4
CDR3 DNA: TGTGCCTGGAGTTTCGGGGGGAGTGGGGCACCAACTAATGAAAAACTGTTTTTT
CDR3 protein: CAWSFGGSGAPTNEKLFF

V gene: TRBV6-5
clone size: .
CDR3 length: 13
D gene: .
J gene: TRBJ1-1
CDR3 DNA: TGTGCCAGCAGTTATCAAGGGGGCACTGAAGCTTTCTTT
CDR3 protein: CASSYQGGTEAFF

V gene: TRBV30
clone size: few
CDR3 length: 11
D gene: .
J gene: TRBJ1-2
CDR3 DNA: TGTGCCTGGAGTGGCTTCTATGGCTACACCTTC
CDR3 protein: CAWSGFYGYTF

V gene: TRBV5-1
clone size: .
CDR3 length: 14
D gene: TRBD1
J gene: TRBJ2-7
CDR3 DNA: TGCGCCAGCACCCCGGGACAGGGTATCACCGAGCAGTACTTC
CDR3 protein: CASTPGQGITEQYF

V gene: TRBV2
clone size: .
CDR3 length: 15
D gene: TRBD1
J gene: TRBJ1-4
CDR3 DNA: TGTGCCAGCAGTTACCGGGACAGCGGGATAGGGAAACTGTTTTTT
CDR3 protein: CASSYRDSGIGKLFF

V gene: TRBV2
clone size: .
CDR3 length: 18
D gene: TRBD1
J gene: TRBJ2-6
CDR3 DNA: TGTGCCAGTAGGGCCGGTTCAGGGGGCAGCGCTGGGGCCAACGTCCTGACTTTC
CDR3 protein: CASRAGSGGSAGANVLTF

V gene: TRBV18
clone size: .
CDR3 length: 16
D gene: TRBD1
J gene: TRBJ1-2
CDR3 DNA: TGTGCCAGCTCACCACTTTTGACAGGGGGAGTGGATGGCTACACCTTC
CDR3 protein: CASSPLLTGGVDGYTF

V gene: TRBV6-1
clone size: few
CDR3 length: 13
D gene: .
J gene: TRBJ1-2
CDR3 DNA: TGTGCCAGCAGTGAAGCGAGTGTCTATGGCTACACCTTC
CDR3 protein: CASSEASVYGYTF

V gene: TRBV7-9
clone size: few
CDR3 length: 8
D gene: .
J gene: TRBJ2-7
CDR3 DNA: TGTGCCAGCAGCCCCGTGTACTTC
CDR3 protein: CASSPVYF

V gene: TRBV5-4
clone size: few
CDR3 length: 16
D gene: .
J gene: TRBJ1-6
CDR3 DNA: TGTGCCAGCAGCCGGGTTTTCGGGTTGAGGGGTTCACCCCTCCACTTT
CDR3 protein: CASSRVFGLRGSPLHF

V gene: TRBV7-2
clone size: .
CDR3 length: 15
D gene: TRBD1
J gene: TRBJ1-5
CDR3 DNA: TGTGCCAGCAGCTTACAGGGGGCGCGAAGTCAGCCCCAGCATTTT
CDR3 protein: CASSLQGARSQPQHF

V gene: TRBV4-3
clone size: .
CDR3 length: 15
D gene: .
J gene: TRBJ2-2
CDR3 DNA: TGCGCCAGCAGCCAAGGGGCCGCGAACACCGGGGAGCTGTTTTTT
CDR3 protein: CASSQGAANTGELFF

V gene: TRBV19
clone size: .
CDR3 length: 13
D gene: .
J gene: TRBJ2-3
CDR3 DNA: TGTGCCAGTAGTATTCCCACCACAGATACGCAGTATTTT
CDR3 protein: CASSIPTTDTQYF

V gene: TRBV7-9
clone size: .
CDR3 length: 14
D gene: .
J gene: TRBJ2-2
CDR3 DNA: TGTGCCAGCAGCGTGAACAGGGACACCGGGGAGCTGTTTTTT
CDR3 protein: CASSVNRDTGELFF

V gene: TRBV7-2
clone size: once
CDR3 length: 15
D gene: .
J gene: TRBJ1-4
CDR3 DNA: TGTGCCAGCTCGGGGTGGGGCGCAACTAATGAAAAACTGTTTTTT
CDR3 protein: CASSGWGATNEKLFF

V gene: TRBV5-4
clone size: few
CDR3 length: 16
D gene: TRBD2
J gene: TRBJ2-1
CDR3 DNA: TGTGCCAGCAGCCCCGCGGCCCGGGGGGGCCGGAATGAGCAGTTCTTC
CDR3 protein: CASSPAARGGRNEQFF

V gene: TRBV6-1
clone size: .
CDR3 length: 12
D gene: .
J gene: TRBJ2-5
CDR3 DNA: TGTGCCAGCACACAGCAACAAGAGACCCAGTACTTC
CDR3 protein: CASTQQQETQYF

V gene: TRBV18
clone size: .
CDR3 length: 15
D gene: TRBD1
J gene: TRBJ2-7
CDR3 DNA: TGTGCCAGCTCACCCACCGGGACAGGGGGTTACGAGCAGTACTTC
CDR3 protein: CASSPTGTGGYEQYF

V gene: TRBV7-2
clone size: .
CDR3 length: 14
D gene: .
J gene: TRBJ2-3
CDR3 DNA: TGTGCCAGCAGCCCCCGGTGGAGCACAGATACGCAGTATTTT
CDR3 protein: CASSPRWSTDTQYF

V gene: TRBV9
clone size: .
CDR3 length: 14
D gene: .
J gene: TRBJ1-1
CDR3 DNA: TGTGCCAGCAGCCCAAACCGACAGAACACTGAAGCTTTCTTT
CDR3 protein: CASSPNRQNTEAFF